This T cell receptor (beta chain) derives from a study of T cell clonality in common variable immunodeficiency (dated by TCRdb to the mid-2010s). In this sample, this clone turned up many times. Its cognate antigen has yet to be identified. The sequence runs out 3 residues before the end of the CDR3; the remainder is reconstructed from the germline J gene. Equivalent amounts of genomic DNA from CVID and control samples were used as sequencing input. For every sample, a 60 bp segment covering the rearranged TCRbeta CDR3 region was amplified and then sequenced. TCRbeta amplification used the immunoSEQ assay, a bias-corrected multiplex PCR with high-throughput sequencing. On the study's bioinformatics: Every unique nucleotide sequence counted as a clone and was annotated with V, D and J genes, copy number and frequency. Sequences were labeled productive if in frame, and non-productive if out of frame or containing stop codons. As previously described, clonality was computed from Shannon's entropy. Mean CDR3 Kyte-Doolittle hydropathy was derived from the predicted amino acid sequences of productive clones. Hierarchical clustering of scaled V gene usage was performed with the R hclust function using Manhattan distance and complete linkage. To assess clone sharing by CDR3 amino acid sequence, 12 repertoires per group were resampled over 100 rounds. The repertoires were searched for 70 published EBV-specific and some 250 published CMV-specific TCRbeta sequences. After a couple of CVID samples that produced fewer than 10,000 sequences were dropped from the analysis, around 41 CVID repertoires remained. TCRdb retrieved this table from immuneACCESS and kept in-frame rearrangements only. Not all clones are present; in checked studies, unresolved V genes account for under half, and no reason is known for the remainder. Clone size and the V and J calls come from that table; the DNA yielded D and trimming. The sample records 35,000 to 50,000 clones, none occurring a single time. The leading ten clones occupy less than 2.5% of the sample.

What the research found in general, with its limitations: Increased TCRbeta clonality was found in CVID subjects compared with healthy controls (t-test p = 0.018), with the increase being most characteristic of about a third of subjects. Fewer deletions and N-nucleotide insertions were reportedly observed in CVID TCRbeta sequences, and highly modified clones with 13 or more V deletions were reportedly absent from CVID TCRbeta sequences. It was noted by the authors that sequencing of the repertoires of T cell subpopulations would be needed to clarify the cause of the increased clonality in CVID. Patient heterogeneity within the CVID cohort put limits on correlating repertoire features with clinical complications. CVID subjects shared fewer TCRbeta clones with each other than healthy controls did (p < 0.0001). Even though DNA input was equal, the average per sample came to 82,000 or so unique sequences for controls compared with about 31,547 for CVID samples.

Predominantly Caucasian heritage was noted among both the CVID patients and the healthy controls. Heparinized peripheral whole blood samples of about 5 to 8 ml were collected from each donor. TCRbeta CDR3 repertoires were sequenced from genomic DNA of adults with common variable immune deficiency (CVID) and healthy adult controls. The control group comprised approximately 22 healthy adult volunteers, roughly twelve female and 10 male, aged about 23 to 75 years with a mean age of approximately 30. Diluted blood was density-centrifuged over Hypaque 1077 or Ficoll-Paque to isolate peripheral blood mononuclear cells. Genomic DNA was obtained from unsorted mononuclear cells through either Qiagen column purification or a centrifugation-based method. CDR1 and CDR2, looked up from the germline V gene, are KGHSH and LQKENI. The CDR3 has 15 amino acids, counting the end cysteine and phenylalanine. The DNA has 36 bases, all within the CDR3, and is read from base 1.

The sequence derives from a person between 18 and 75 years old in good health. Material for sequencing was peripheral blood mononuclear cells. This chain joins TRBV18 to TRBJ1-2, with 9 bases matching TRBD1. The encoded CDR3 is CASSANRGQPRGYTF. CDR3 DNA, as far as it was read: TGTGCCAGCTCCGCAAACAGGGGGCAACCTCGGGGC.